The TCR beta chain under discussion was sequenced for a study of T cell responses to AZD1222 COVID-19 vaccine. Some clones are missing from TCRdb's copy, which holds only in-frame ones; the method was immunoSEQ multiplex PCR. The data contain about 93,000 clones, roughly 88% of them singletons. CDR3 length: 15 residues. Germline lookup yields CDR1 MNHEY and CDR2 SMNVEV (reference sequence). V lost 4 bases and J lost 1, with 14 bases in between. The source was peripheral blood, collected on day 0 of AZD1222 vaccination. V and J are TRBV27 and TRBJ2-7; no reliable D call. The clonotype originates from an adult in good health. In nucleotides, the CDR3 is TGTGCCAGCAGTTCCGCAACTGCTTCTTCCTACGAGCAGTACTTC. Protein sequence: CASSSATASSYEQYF.